The 18 T cell receptor beta chains below were found in one sample sequenced in a study of cytomegalovirus exposure and HLA in healthy donors (dated by TCRdb to about 2017). Library creation used the immunoSEQ multiplex PCR assay. For the multiplex PCR, a mixture combining 60 forward primers for TCR Vbeta segments and 13 reverse primers for TCR Jbeta segments was used. The table comes from immuneACCESS by way of TCRdb, which keeps in-frame sequences with V and J called. Part of the clones is missing from these tables; in studies checked, under half for an unresolved V gene and the rest for unknown reasons. Within this sample are around 120,000 clones, with more than 80% of them counted one time only. Together, the top ten hold under 3.5% of the sample. Sequenced sample: PBMCs. The receptors shown here come from a male donor in good health and CMV-seronegative.

To note about this clone: One end of the junction varies from germline; a read error may be responsible. The chain uses TRBV11-2 and TRBJ2-3, with D possibly TRBD2 on 6 matching bases. Germline V gives CDR1 SGHAT, CDR2 FQNNGV. This CDR3 spans 14 amino acids. In nucleotides, the CDR3 is TGTGCCAGCAGGTTAGGGTTTCGGGGAGGTACGCAGTATTTT. It specifies CASRLGFRGGTQYF.

The chain has TRBV4-1 and TRBJ2-5, with 8 bases aligning to TRBD1. The CDR3 spans 17 residues. After removal of 0 bases from V and 3 bases from J, the junction contained 9 bases not matched to a gene. Per the germline V gene, CDR1 is MGHRA and CDR2 is YSYEKL. The CDR3 sequence is CASSQDLGTGEKETQYF. CDR3 bases: TGCGCCAGCAGCCAAGACCTAGGGACAGGAGAAAAAGAGACCCAGTACTTC.

This chain uses TRBV2 with TRBJ2-1; D gene uncertain. CDR3 length equals 15 residues. Germline lookup yields CDR1 SNHLY and CDR2 FYNNEI. V was pared by 6 bases and J by 0 bases, with 12 bases between. The CDR3 coding sequence is TGTGCCAGCAGCCCAACATCAAGCTCCTACAATGAGCAGTTCTTC. This encodes CASSPTSSSYNEQFF.

The V call is TRBV6-5, the J call TRBJ2-7, with 9 bases that match TRBD1. Germline lookup yields CDR1 MNHEY and CDR2 SVGAGI. The CDR3 has 15 residues. V dropped 4 bases and J dropped 1; count of bases not matched to a gene: 5. The CDR3, as DNA: TGTGCCAGCAGTTCCCCTGGGACAGGGTCCTACGAGCAGTACTTC. It translates to CASSSPGTGSYEQYF.

V is TRBV6-6 and J is TRBJ2-3; 8 nucleotides align to TRBD2. Germline CDR1 reads MNHNY; CDR2 reads SVGAGI (reference sequence). The CDR3 is 15 residues long. J gave up 0 bases and V 6 bases, and 5 bases lay outside the gene matches. DNA of the CDR3: TGTGCCAGCAGAATAGCGGGAACTAGCACAGATACGCAGTATTTT. Amino acids: CASRIAGTSTDTQYF.

This chain joins TRBV10-2 and TRBJ1-3; TRBD1 matches at 10 bases. CDR3 length equals 18 residues. The V and J ends lost 4 bases and 0 bases, in that order; junction bases with no gene match: 9. The V gene's germline CDR1 is WSHSY and CDR2 SAAADI. In DNA, the CDR3 is TGCGCCAGCAGTGTAAGGACAGGGGGTTCCTCCTCTGGAAACACCATATATTTT. Translation gives CASSVRTGGSSSGNTIYF.

This clone has more than one count but fewer than ten. The rearrangement joins TRBV4-3 to TRBJ1-4; D not resolved. This CDR3 contains 15 residues. CDR1 LGHNA and CDR2 YSLEER come from the germline V gene. The V end was cut by 0 bases, the J end by 10 bases, with 15 bases between. DNA of the CDR3: TGCGCCAGCAGCCAAGATCGGATCCGGGGATCAAAACTGTTTTTT. Its translation is CASSQDRIRGSKLFF.

CDR3 loop: CASSLSTGESNQPQHF. CDR3 nucleotides: TGTGCCAGCAGCTTAAGTACAGGGGAAAGCAATCAGCCCCAGCATTTT. This chain uses TRBV7-7 with TRBJ1-5; TRBD1 matches at 7 bases. V was clipped by 2 bases and J by 1 base; unmatched bases: 5. CDR1 is SSHAT, CDR2 FNYEAQ, per germline (reference sequence). The CDR3 extends over 16 amino acids.

The V gene is TRBV25-1, the J gene TRBJ2-7; D might be TRBD1 (6 bases). V dropped 7 bases and J dropped 5 bases, with 12 bases sitting between them. The CDR3 loop spans 12 amino acids. Germline CDR1 reads MGHDK; CDR2 reads SYGVNS. CDR3 residues: CASTPGTHEQYF. The CDR3 bases are TGTGCCAGCACCCCCGGGACACACGAGCAGTACTTC.

This chain links TRBV5-4 with TRBJ1-1, with 9 bases identical to TRBD1. Trimming removed 0 bases from V and 4 bases from J; junction bases left unmatched: 1. The CDR3 consists of 14 residues. Looked up from germline, CDR1 is SGHNT and CDR2 is YYREEE (reference sequence). The CDR3 sequence: CASSLGDRATEAFF. The CDR3, as DNA: TGTGCCAGCAGCTTGGGGGACAGGGCCACTGAAGCTTTCTTT.

This chain links TRBV6-5 with TRBJ2-1, with D unresolved. In germline, CDR1 is MNHEY, CDR2 SVGAGI. Trimming took off 6 bases at V and 2 bases at J, with 11 bases between the two ends. The CDR3 is 14 residues long. DNA of the CDR3: TGTGCCAGCAGCCCCCCGGAGACCTACAATGAGCAGTTCTTC. It yields the protein CASSPPETYNEQFF.

This chain links TRBV11-2 with TRBJ2-5; D is possibly TRBD1 (7 bases). The V gene's germline CDR1 is SGHAT and CDR2 FQNNGV. CDR3 length: 16 amino acids. Trimming stripped 2 bases from V and 5 bases from J, with 18 bases between. CDR3 DNA: TGTGCCAGCAGCTTAATTTGGCAGGGGGGTCGGGAGACCCAGTACTTC. It is translated as CASSLIWQGGRETQYF.

The chain is built from TRBV7-9 and TRBJ2-7, with D possibly TRBD1 on 5 matching bases. V was trimmed by 3 bases and J by 6 bases, leaving 15 bases between them. CDR3 size: 14 residues. Germline V gives CDR1 SEHNR, CDR2 FQNEAQ (reference sequence). CDR3 residues: CASSLKQGISEQYF. The CDR3 nucleotides are TGTGCCAGCAGCTTGAAGCAGGGTATAAGCGAGCAGTACTTC.

As DNA, the CDR3 is TGTGCCAGCAGCTTCTCCGGGGTTCCCCACGAGCAGTACTTC. Its translation is CASSFSGVPHEQYF. The chain combines TRBV5-4 with TRBJ2-7; tentatively, D is TRBD2 (5 bases). CDR1 is SGHNT and CDR2 is YYREEE in the germline V gene (reference sequence). The CDR3 sequence is 14 residues long. The ends were cut back, 2 bases at V and 5 bases at J, with 14 bases in the middle.

This clone was detected a few times. V and J are TRBV25-1 and TRBJ2-1; 10 bases are a match to TRBD1. CDR1 is MGHDK and CDR2 is SYGVNS in the germline V gene. The length of the CDR3 is 15 residues. J gave up 6 bases and V 7 bases, and 9 bases lay outside the gene matches. The CDR3 loop reads CASTKDGTGVNEQFF. The CDR3 DNA sequence: TGTGCCAGCACCAAAGACGGGACAGGGGTCAATGAGCAGTTCTTC.

V and J are TRBV30 and TRBJ1-1; weak D call: TRBD1 (6 bases). Germline CDR1 is GTSNPN and CDR2 is SVGIG (reference sequence). The CDR3 sequence is 11 residues long. Trimming pared 0 bases from V and 9 bases from J, leaving 8 bases between. The chain's CDR3 is CAWSVGGQAFF. CDR3 bases: TGTGCCTGGAGTGTAGGGGGACAAGCTTTCTTT.

The chain links TRBV28 to TRBJ1-1; 7 bases fit TRBD1. The CDR3 totals 11 residues. Germline-derived CDR1 and CDR2 are MDHEN and SYDVKM. Trimming removed 4 bases from V and 10 bases from J; junction bases left unmatched: 3. CDR3 sequence: CASSSTGLAFF. CDR3 DNA sequence: TGTGCCAGCAGTTCGACAGGGTTAGCTTTCTTT.

The genes are TRBV28 and TRBJ2-7; 8 nucleotides align to TRBD1. This CDR3 is built from 15 residues. J gave up 2 bases and V 5 bases, and 8 bases lay outside the gene matches. The V gene's germline CDR1 is MDHEN and CDR2 SYDVKM. The CDR3 loop reads CASSLPGQETYEQYF. CDR3 DNA sequence: TGTGCCAGCAGTCTACCGGGACAGGAAACCTACGAGCAGTACTTC.